Listed below are T cell receptor beta chains from one sample, sequenced in a study of blood T cell repertoires in COVID-19. Repertoires were generated with immunoSEQ multiplex PCR, while TCRdb's copy carries only in-frame clones and drops some. The profile shows 130,000 or so clones, roughly 85% of them singletons. Specimen: peripheral blood. These receptors all come from a human donor in a cohort sampled during active COVID-19. Both conserved end residues are part of each CDR3. A D gene is named only where the DNA matches it firmly. Size is omitted from some rows. Given values are once, few, many or a class for expanded clones.

j_gene | v_gene | abundance | d_gene | CDR3nt | CDR3aa
TRBJ2-7 | TRBV10-3 | . | . | TGTGCCATCAGTGAGTCGGGACTTCTGTACGAGCAGTACTTC | CAISESGLLYEQYF
TRBJ2-1 | TRBV24-1 | few | . | TGTGCCACCAGTGATTCCGCGGGGCCGGCGTTCAATGAGCAGTTCTTC | CATSDSAGPAFNEQFF
TRBJ2-6 | TRBV30 | . | . | TGTGCCTGGAACCGGAGGGTAGGTCGGGGTAAGGGCCCTGGGGCCAACGTCCTGACTTTC | CAWNRRVGRGKGPGANVLTF
TRBJ2-7 | TRBV5-4 | . | . | TGTGCCAGCAGCTTGTCCCCCCCAGACGAGCAGTACTTC | CASSLSPPDEQYF
TRBJ2-1 | TRBV9 | . | . | TGTGCCAGCCGAGGAGACGGCCACTCCTACAATGAGCAGTTCTTC | CASRGDGHSYNEQFF
TRBJ2-7 | TRBV12-3/TRBV12-4 | many | TRBD1 | TGTGCCAGCAGTTCGACAGGGGTCTACGAGCAGTACTTC | CASSSTGVYEQYF
TRBJ1-5 | TRBV3-1/TRBV3-2 | few | . | TGTGCCAGCAGCCCTACCTTGAATCAGCCCCAGCATTTT | CASSPTLNQPQHF
TRBJ2-3 | TRBV13 | . | TRBD1 | TGTGCCAGCAGCTCCGGGACAGGGATCACAGATACGCAGTATTTT | CASSSGTGITDTQYF
TRBJ2-5 | TRBV7-4 | few | TRBD1 | TGTGCCAGCAGCTTAGGACAGGGCGAGACCCAGTACTTC | CASSLGQGETQYF
TRBJ1-3 | TRBV18 | . | . | TGTGCCAGCTCCGAACAGGGCCACTCTGGAAACACCATATATTTT | CASSEQGHSGNTIYF
TRBJ1-2 | TRBV5-5 | . | . | TGTGCCAGCAGCCCCCCAGGGGACTATGGCTACACCTTC | CASSPPGDYGYTF
TRBJ2-1 | TRBV7-9 | . | TRBD2 | TGTGCCTCGGGGGTAGCGGGAGCTAGGGAGCAGTTCTTC | CASGVAGAREQFF
TRBJ1-1 | TRBV6-1 | few | . | TGTGCCAGCAGTGAATCTACCCCGAACACTGAAGCTTTCTTT | CASSESTPNTEAFF
TRBJ2-5 | TRBV19 | . | TRBD1 | TGTGCCAGTAGTACCTGGACCGGGACAGGGATGCAGACCCAGTACTTC | CASSTWTGTGMQTQYF
TRBJ2-7 | TRBV7-6 | . | TRBD1 | TGTGCCAGCAGCCCCCCGTCGGGACAGGCCATGCAGGAGCAGTACTTC | CASSPPSGQAMQEQYF
TRBJ1-1 | TRBV20-1 | . | TRBD1 | TGCAGTGCTAGTCCGGGACAGCTTACCGAAGCTTTCTTT | CSASPGQLTEAFF
TRBJ1-2 | TRBV19 | . | . | TGTGCCAGTAGTTATGTCGGTGGCTACACCTTC | CASSYVGGYTF
TRBJ2-4 | TRBV6-1 | . | . | TGTGCCAGCAGTGAATTCGGTGCCAAAAACATTCAGTACTTC | CASSEFGAKNIQYF
TRBJ2-3 | TRBV5-1 | medium-sized | TRBD2 | TGCGCCAGCAGCCCCCCGACTAGCGGCACAGATACGCAGTATTTT | CASSPPTSGTDTQYF
TRBJ1-5 | TRBV5-6 | . | . | TGTGCCAGCAGCTTTCAGGGGTACAATCAGCCCCAGCATTTT | CASSFQGYNQPQHF
TRBJ2-1 | TRBV28 | . | . | TGTGCCAGCAGACTCAGGGTCAACGAGCAGTTCTTC | CASRLRVNEQFF
TRBJ2-3 | TRBV5-6 | . | TRBD1 | TGTGCCAGCAGCTCCATATTGACAGGGCGAAGCACAGATACGCAGTATTTT | CASSSILTGRSTDTQYF
TRBJ1-5 | TRBV28 | many | . | TGTGCCAGCAGGGAGGGGAGTGCGCCCCAGCATTTT | CASREGSAPQHF
TRBJ1-1 | TRBV28 | . | . | TGTGCCAGCAGTTTACTGGGAGACACTGAAGCTTTCTTT | CASSLLGDTEAFF
TRBJ2-3 | TRBV7-6 | . | . | TGTGCCAGCAGCTTATGGGTCGGGGGAAGCGTAGATACGCAGTATTTT | CASSLWVGGSVDTQYF
TRBJ2-1 | TRBV2 | . | TRBD2 | TGTGCCAGCAGACCTAGCGGGGGGACTGAGCAGTTCTTC | CASRPSGGTEQFF
TRBJ1-5 | TRBV4-3 | once | . | TGCGCCAGCAGCCAAGAAGCGTATAGCAATCAGCCCCAGCATTTT | CASSQEAYSNQPQHF
TRBJ1-3 | TRBV7-2 | once | . | TGTGCCAGCAGCCCTAATACAGGCTCTGGAAACACCATATATTTT | CASSPNTGSGNTIYF
TRBJ2-3 | TRBV6-2/TRBV6-3 | few | TRBD1 | TGTGCCAGCAGTTTTGCCTCAAGAGGACAGGACACAGATACGCAGTATTTT | CASSFASRGQDTDTQYF
TRBJ1-1 | TRBV5-1 | . | TRBD1 | TGCGCCAGCAGCTTGCGGATACCGGGACAGGGATCCGAAGCTTTCTTT | CASSLRIPGQGSEAFF
TRBJ2-3 | TRBV10-3 | . | TRBD2 | TGTGCCATCAGTGGGGGACTAGCATCAGATACGCAGTATTTT | CAISGGLASDTQYF
TRBJ1-1 | TRBV19 | few | . | TGTGCCAGTAGTATTCAAGGGGCTGAAGCTTTCTTT | CASSIQGAEAFF
TRBJ1-1 | TRBV19 | . | TRBD1 | TGTGCCAGTAAATTGGATCCAGGGGGCGCGGGCACTGAAGCTTTCTTT | CASKLDPGGAGTEAFF
TRBJ1-1 | TRBV7-2 | . | . | TGTGCCAGCAGCTTAAGCAGGCGGGTCAGGCGAATTGAAGCTTTCTTT | CASSLSRRVRRIEAFF
TRBJ2-3 | TRBV19 | . | TRBD2 | TGTGCCAGTAGTAATAGCGGGAGTCGAACAGATACGCAGTATTTT | CASSNSGSRTDTQYF
TRBJ2-6 | TRBV5-1 | . | . | TGCGCCAGCAGCACGGAGGGGGCCAACGTCCTGACTTTC | CASSTEGANVLTF
TRBJ2-1 | TRBV18 | . | TRBD2 | TGTGCCAGCTCGGGGTCGGGGACTAGCTGGAATGAGCAGTTCTTC | CASSGSGTSWNEQFF
TRBJ2-2 | TRBV25-1 | . | . | TGTGCCAGCAGTGCGGCAGGGAACACCGGGGAGCTGTTTTTT | CASSAAGNTGELFF
TRBJ1-6 | TRBV9 | . | . | TGTGCCAGCAGCGTAGACCCCAGGGTATACTCACCCCTCCACTTT | CASSVDPRVYSPLHF
TRBJ2-3 | TRBV10-1 | . | . | TGCGCCAGCAGCCCCGACACCAAGAGCACAGATACGCAGTATTTT | CASSPDTKSTDTQYF
TRBJ1-1 | TRBV3-1/TRBV3-2 | . | TRBD1 | TGTGCCAGCAGCCCCGGACAGGGGGCAGGGTATCGGCGGAACACTGAAGCTTTCTTT | CASSPGQGAGYRRNTEAFF
TRBJ2-7 | TRBV18 | once | . | TGTGCCAGCTCACTGGTCAACAGGGTATCCTCCGAGCAGTACTTC | CASSLVNRVSSEQYF
TRBJ2-3 | TRBV7-3 | . | TRBD1 | TGTGCCAGCAGCTTAAGTGCAGGGGGCTTGTCAGATACGCAGTATTTT | CASSLSAGGLSDTQYF
TRBJ1-4 | TRBV4-3 | many | . | TGCGCCAGCAGCCAAGGAGGGTATGAAGAAAAACTGTTTTTT | CASSQGGYEEKLFF
TRBJ1-2 | TRBV19 | . | . | TGTGCCACCCAGGGTTTTGGGGAACGCTATGGCTACACCTTC | CATQGFGERYGYTF
TRBJ1-5 | TRBV18 | . | . | TGTGCCAGCTCACCACCGCAGACAGGTGTCAAGCCCCAGCATTTT | CASSPPQTGVKPQHF
TRBJ2-1 | TRBV7-2 | . | TRBD2 | TGTGCCAGCAGCCTAGTTGGTTTTGGCGGGAGGGGCCGCTACAATGAGCAGTTCTTC | CASSLVGFGGRGRYNEQFF
TRBJ2-3 | TRBV24-1 | . | TRBD2 | TGTGCCACCAGTGACCCGGGGACTAGCGGGAGAAGTCGCGGAGATACGCAGTATTTT | CATSDPGTSGRSRGDTQYF
TRBJ2-6 | TRBV11-3 | . | . | TGTGCCAGCAGCTCCTCCCGTCGCTCTGGGGCCAACGTCCTGACTTTC | CASSSSRRSGANVLTF
TRBJ2-3 | TRBV4-3 | . | . | TGCGCCAGCAGCCAAGCTGGCAGGGCCGATACGCAGTATTTT | CASSQAGRADTQYF
TRBJ2-5 | TRBV18 | once | TRBD1 | TGTGCCAGCTCCCTCGACAGGGAGAAGACCCAGTACTTC | CASSLDREKTQYF
TRBJ2-1 | TRBV11-3 | . | . | TGTGCCAGCAGTACGAGGGAGCTAACCTACAATGAGCAGTTCTTC | CASSTRELTYNEQFF
TRBJ2-1 | TRBV5-4 | . | . | TGTGCCAGCAGCTTGAAAACGGGGGTTTCCTACAATGAGCAGTTCTTC | CASSLKTGVSYNEQFF
TRBJ2-1 | TRBV5-1 | . | TRBD1 | TGCGCCAGCAGCTTGTTGATGACAGGGGGCAGGAATGAGCAGTTCTTC | CASSLLMTGGRNEQFF
TRBJ1-4 | TRBV27 | . | . | TGTGCCAGCAGTTTATACTTACCGCGAGACGGGAATGAAAAACTGTTTTTT | CASSLYLPRDGNEKLFF
TRBJ2-1 | TRBV5-1 | once | TRBD2 | TGCGCCAGCAGCACGACGGGAGGGAGCGGTGAGCAGTTCTTC | CASSTTGGSGEQFF
TRBJ2-5 | TRBV7-3 | . | TRBD1 | TGTGCCAGCAGCGAACAGGGGAGAATGGAGACCCAGTACTTC | CASSEQGRMETQYF
TRBJ1-3 | TRBV2 | . | . | TGTGCCAGCATATCGCAGGGGACCAACTCTGGAAACACCATATATTTT | CASISQGTNSGNTIYF
TRBJ1-3 | TRBV29-1 | few | . | TGCAGCGTTGCTGTGTCCTCTGGAAACACCATATATTTT | CSVAVSSGNTIYF